This passage covers 30 T cell receptor beta chains from one sample sequenced in a study of T cell clones after liver transplantation. The assay was immunoSEQ multiplex PCR, and TCRdb's table has in-frame clones only and misses some. The table shows 65,000 to 80,000 clones, with roughly 85% occurring only once. The sample in question was CD4+ T cells from blood, obtained at the 22-month timepoint. All receptors come from a human patient who received a liver transplant. The T cells may partly be graft donor cells.

V is TRBV4-1 and J is TRBJ2-7; D is uncertain. Germline lookup yields CDR1 MGHRA and CDR2 YSYEKL. V lost 0 bases, J lost 0 bases, and 6 bases lay in between. This CDR3 region has 14 residues. Here the CDR3 DNA reads TGCGCCAGCAGCCAAGAGTATTACTCCTACGAGCAGTACTTC. This sequence encodes CASSQEYYSYEQYF.

The rearrangement joins TRBV7-2 to TRBJ2-7; D gene ambiguous. This CDR3 has 11 amino acids. CDR1 is SGHTA and CDR2 is FQGNSA in the germline V gene. V lost 5 bases and J lost 3, with 5 bases in between. The CDR3 reads CASSVNYEQYF. The CDR3 coding sequence is TGTGCCAGCAGCGTTAACTACGAGCAGTACTTC.

This chain links TRBV5-4 with TRBJ1-2, with 10 bases identical to TRBD1. With 3 bases clipped from V and 7 bases from J, the junction kept 15 bases outside the gene matches. In germline, CDR1 is SGHNT, CDR2 YYREEE (reference sequence). The CDR3 covers 17 residues. CDR3 amino acids: CASSSPDRGKIRRGYTF. The CDR3 DNA sequence: TGTGCCAGCAGCTCCCCGGACAGGGGGAAGATCCGTCGTGGCTACACCTTC.

The rearrangement joins TRBV5-6 to TRBJ2-5, with TRBD1 as a possible D gene (5 bases). The CDR3 is made up of 14 amino acids. V was shortened by 2 bases and J by 1 base, with 9 bases between the two germline ends. CDR1 is SGHDT, CDR2 YYEEEE, per germline. The CDR3 here is CASSLVTGQETQYF. The DNA for the CDR3 is TGTGCCAGCAGCTTAGTTACAGGCCAAGAGACCCAGTACTTC.

This clone has just a few counts. V is TRBV28 and J is TRBJ2-7, with 9 bases matching TRBD1. Per germline, CDR1 MDHEN and CDR2 SYDVKM. The CDR3 loop spans 14 amino acids. V gave up 6 bases and J gave up 5 bases; unmatched junction bases: 8. The CDR3 DNA sequence: TGTGCCAGCAGCCAACAGGGGGCAAATCACGAGCAGTACTTC. Its protein is CASSQQGANHEQYF.

In this sample, this clone turned up a few times. The chain employs TRBV9 and TRBJ1-3; D is undetermined. The V gene lost 3 bases and the J gene lost 0 bases, with 19 bases spanning the gap. The CDR3 runs to 18 residues. Germline CDR1 is SGDLS and CDR2 is YYNGEE. DNA for the CDR3: TGTGCCAGCAGCGCCCGACCGGGCCAGACCCTCTCTGGAAACACCATATATTTT. Translating gives CASSARPGQTLSGNTIYF.

This sequence joins TRBV10-3 and TRBJ2-5; D might be TRBD1 or TRBD2, each matching 5 bases. CDR1 and CDR2 from the germline V gene are ENHRY and SYGVKD. V lost 2 bases and J 1 base, leaving 11 bases between the germline ends. The CDR3 is 15 residues long. The CDR3 DNA sequence: TGTGCCATCAGTGAGAGTGGGACCTCCCAAGAGACCCAGTACTTC. It translates to CAISESGTSQETQYF.

The chain recombines TRBV10-3 with TRBJ1-1, with 11 positions matching TRBD1. V lost 6 bases, J lost 5 bases, and 5 bases stayed unmatched. The germline CDR1 and CDR2 sequences are ENHRY and SYGVKD. The CDR3 consists of 14 residues. For the CDR3, the DNA is TGTGCCATCAGGGGACAGGGGGATGGTACTGAAGCTTTCTTT. Residues: CAIRGQGDGTEAFF.

This chain uses TRBV5-4 with TRBJ2-7, with 10 bases lining up with TRBD2. The CDR3 has 16 amino acids. Unmatched junction bases numbered 12, after V lost 4 bases and J lost 5 bases. Germline V gene lookup returns CDR1 SGHNT and CDR2 YYREEE (reference sequence). The CDR3 is CASSPRIAGGGNEQYF. CDR3 bases: TGTGCCAGCAGCCCCCGGATAGCGGGGGGCGGAAACGAGCAGTACTTC.

This clone was seen more than once but under ten times. The J gene is TRBJ1-1, the V gene TRBV21-1. TRBV21-1 is an annotated pseudogene. There are 14 residues in the CDR3. The CDR3 sequence: CASSSRRKGTEAFF. The CDR3 DNA reads TGTGCCAGCAGCTCGCGGAGAAAGGGCACTGAAGCTTTCTTT.

A remark on this clone: A junction end diverges from the germline sequence, so it may reflect a read error. The chain employs TRBV9 and TRBJ2-1; 10 bases are shared with TRBD1. There are 14 residues in the CDR3. Germline values: CDR1 SGDLS, CDR2 YYNGEE. In DNA, the CDR3 is TGTGCCAGCAGCGGTACGACAGGGGGCGTTTCATATGTCTTC. Amino acids: CASSGTTGGVSYVF.

The table lists this clone with many counts. The V and J genes are TRBV4-3 and TRBJ2-2; TRBD2 aligns across 15 bases. CDR1 is LGHNA, CDR2 YSLEER, per germline. Trimming took 1 base from V and 7 from J; bases not matched to a gene: 4. This CDR3 region has 17 residues. DNA of the CDR3: TGCGCCAGCAGCCAAGGGACTAGCGGGGGGGTGAGCGGGGAGCTGTTTTTT. Translating gives CASSQGTSGGVSGELFF.

Comments on this clone: This same CDR3 is encoded by further DNA sequences in the sample. J is TRBJ2-7 and V is TRBV28; no clear D gene. The CDR3 has 14 amino acids. V shed 2 bases and J shed 0 bases, with 8 bases lying between them. CDR1 and CDR2 (germline): MDHEN, SYDVKM. DNA for the CDR3: TGTGCCAGCAGTTTAGGCGGTAGCTCCTACGAGCAGTACTTC. Its translation is CASSLGGSSYEQYF.

The rearrangement uses TRBV5-1 and TRBJ2-1; 13 bases map to TRBD2. Trimming cost V 3 bases and J 9 bases; bases outside gene matches: 15. The CDR3 is made up of 18 amino acids. CDR1 is SGHRS and CDR2 is YFSETQ in the germline V gene. The CDR3 coding sequence is TGCGCCAGCAGCTATGGACTAGCGGGAGTCCGGCTGTTAAGTGAGCAGTTCTTC. This sequence encodes CASSYGLAGVRLLSEQFF.

The rearrangement uses TRBV5-6 and TRBJ2-7; 7 bases fit TRBD2. V lost 6 bases, J lost 2 bases, and 11 bases stayed unmatched. The CDR3 has 15 amino acids. Germline V gene sequence: CDR1 SGHDT, CDR2 YYEEEE. The CDR3 region is CASNPGGIGTYEQYF. The CDR3 DNA reads TGTGCCAGCAATCCGGGGGGTATTGGGACCTACGAGCAGTACTTC.

The chain is built from TRBV5-4 and TRBJ2-5, with 12 bases lining up with TRBD2. Germline V gene data show CDR1 as SGHNT and CDR2 as YYREEE (reference sequence). The V gene end was trimmed by 2 bases and the J gene end by 5 bases; junction bases not matched to a gene: 16. The CDR3 loop spans 19 amino acids. The CDR3 DNA sequence: TGTGCCAGCAGCTTCCGGGCTAGCGGGGGGGCATTAGTTTTGGAGACCCAGTACTTC. Translating gives CASSFRASGGALVLETQYF.

This sequence joins TRBV21-1 and TRBJ2-7. TRBV21-1 is given as a pseudogene. This CDR3 is 19 amino acids long. This chain's CDR3 is CASSLPRAGKWVCSYEQYF. In DNA form, the CDR3 reads TGTGCCAGCAGCCTCCCCCGGGCAGGTAAGTGGGTATGTTCCTACGAGCAGTACTTC.

The J gene is TRBJ1-3, the V gene TRBV29-1; D is unresolved. CDR1 is SQVTM and CDR2 is ANQGSEA in the germline V gene. This CDR3 is built from 14 residues. The V end lost 3 bases, the J end lost 2 bases, and 11 bases lay between the germline ends. The CDR3 region is CSVESGSTGNTIYF. In nucleotides, the CDR3 is TGCAGCGTTGAGTCGGGGAGCACTGGAAACACCATATATTTT.

V is TRBV9 and J is TRBJ2-3; D may match TRBD1 or TRBD2 (5 bases each). V was cut by 0 bases and J by 2 bases, with 16 bases left in between. Germline V gene sequence: CDR1 SGDLS, CDR2 YYNGEE. This CDR3 comprises 17 residues. The CDR3 loop is CASSVGGAGISTDTQYF. In DNA form, the CDR3 reads TGTGCCAGCAGCGTAGGAGGGGCAGGGATTTCCACAGATACGCAGTATTTT.

This clone showed up just a few times. The J gene is TRBJ2-3, the V gene TRBV6-5; D unresolved. V was shortened by 0 bases and J by 6 bases, with 10 bases between the two germline ends. This CDR3 has 14 residues. In germline, CDR1 is MNHEY, CDR2 SVGAGI. The CDR3 loop reads CASSYSRASDTQYF. Written as DNA, the CDR3 is TGTGCCAGCAGTTACTCGCGAGCTTCTGATACGCAGTATTTT.

The CDR3 spells CASSGTIENSPLHF. CDR3 nucleotide sequence: TGTGCCAGCAGCGGGACAATCGAGAATTCACCCCTCCACTTT. This chain joins TRBV6-5 and TRBJ1-6, with D perhaps TRBD1 (6 bases). The CDR3 spans 14 residues. V was cut by 6 bases and J by 7 bases, with 13 bases left in between. CDR1 MNHEY and CDR2 SVGAGI come from the germline V gene.

CDR3 DNA sequence: TGCGCCAGCAGCCAAGTGACACTAGGGCAACTTCAGTACTTC. The encoded protein is CASSQVTLGQLQYF. The chain recombines TRBV4-1 with TRBJ2-4; perhaps TRBD2 as D (5 bases). The CDR3 consists of 14 residues. From germline, CDR1 is MGHRA and CDR2 YSYEKL. V lost 1 base to trimming and J lost 11 bases, with 15 bases between them.

The CDR3, as DNA: TGCGCCAGCAGCTTGGCCACAGGAATTTCTGGAAACACCATATATTTT. Translating gives CASSLATGISGNTIYF. The chain recombines TRBV5-1 with TRBJ1-3; tentative D call: TRBD1 (5 bases). The V end was cut by 0 bases, the J end by 1 base, with 11 bases between. The CDR3 totals 16 residues. The germline CDR1 and CDR2 sequences are SGHRS and YFSETQ.

The chain recombines TRBV2 with TRBJ2-3; 7 nucleotides line up with TRBD1. This CDR3 is 14 amino acids long. V shed 6 bases and J 3 bases; nucleotides not matched to a gene: 6. The germline V gene encodes CDR1 SNHLY and CDR2 FYNNEI. The CDR3: CASRVQGNTDTQYF. CDR3 DNA: TGTGCCAGCAGGGTACAGGGGAATACAGATACGCAGTATTTT.

This chain uses TRBV7-2 with TRBJ2-7; 8 bases line up with TRBD1. Germline CDR1 reads SGHTA; CDR2 reads FQGNSA. Trimming at V came to 0 bases and at J to 2 bases, leaving 9 bases not matched to a gene. The CDR3 length is 17 residues. The CDR3 here is CASSLAPSLTGAYEQYF. The CDR3 DNA is TGTGCCAGCAGCTTAGCCCCATCCCTGACAGGGGCCTACGAGCAGTACTTC.

V gene TRBV4-3 combines with J gene TRBJ2-2; TRBD2 aligns across 10 bases. Germline lookup yields CDR1 LGHNA and CDR2 YSLEER. This CDR3 is built from 16 residues. The V and J ends lost 3 bases and 6 bases, in that order; junction bases with no gene match: 7. The CDR3 DNA sequence: TGCGCCAGCAGCCATCTAGCGGGAGTCTGGGCCGGGGAGCTGTTTTTT. Translated: CASSHLAGVWAGELFF.

V is TRBV5-1 and J is TRBJ2-2; possibly TRBD1 or TRBD2 for D (6 bases each). This CDR3 is 16 amino acids long. Germline V gives CDR1 SGHRS, CDR2 YFSETQ. Trimming stripped 0 bases from V and 0 bases from J, with 9 bases between. The DNA for the CDR3 is TGCGCCAGCAGCTTGGTCGGGGGCACGAACACCGGGGAGCTGTTTTTT. This encodes CASSLVGGTNTGELFF.

The chain uses TRBV5-4 and TRBJ1-1, with 12 positions matching TRBD1. CDR3 length: 17 residues. In germline, CDR1 is SGHNT, CDR2 YYREEE (reference sequence). V shed 4 bases, J shed 5 bases, and the junction held 12 bases outside the gene matches. The CDR3 DNA follows: TGTGCCAGCAGCCAAACCGGGACAGGGGGCGCGAATACTGAAGCTTTCTTT. It is translated as CASSQTGTGGANTEAFF.

The V and J genes are TRBV7-9 and TRBJ2-7, with D unresolved. This CDR3 region has 12 residues. Trimming took 3 bases from V and 3 from J, leaving 6 bases between them. CDR1 is SEHNR and CDR2 is FQNEAQ in the germline V gene (reference sequence). The chain's CDR3 is CASSFNSYEQYF. The CDR3, as DNA: TGTGCCAGCAGCTTTAACAGCTACGAGCAGTACTTC.

The chain is built from TRBV7-8 and TRBJ2-7; 10 bases are shared with TRBD1. Germline V gene lookup returns CDR1 SGHVS and CDR2 FQNEAQ. V dropped 6 bases and J dropped 3; count of bases not matched to a gene: 11. The CDR3 spans 16 residues. The CDR3 is CASRRAIRDRGYEQYF. CDR3 bases: TGTGCCAGCAGACGAGCAATTCGGGACAGGGGCTACGAGCAGTACTTC.